One and the same sample provided the 26 T cell receptor beta chains below, sequenced in a study of cytomegalovirus exposure and HLA in healthy donors (TCRdb year 2017). Library construction relied on the immunoSEQ multiplex PCR assay. For the multiplex PCR, a mixture combining 60 forward primers for TCR Vbeta segments and 13 reverse primers for TCR Jbeta segments was used. TCRdb re-hosts the immuneACCESS table, in-frame sequences only. Its copies lack some clones; in the studies checked, an unresolved V gene accounts for under half of them, and the cause for the rest is not known. The sample table records some 180,000 clones; over 75% of these occur just once. The top ten clones comprise 0.2% to 0.3% of the sample. Material: PBMCs. These receptors were collected from a girl under three years old in good health and CMV-seronegative.

The chain employs TRBV2 and TRBJ1-2; unclear D gene. V lost 3 bases, J lost 4 bases, and 12 bases lay in between. CDR1 is SNHLY, CDR2 FYNNEI, per germline. The CDR3 loop spans 14 amino acids. The CDR3 region is CASSDKIFGYGYTF. CDR3 nucleotides: TGTGCCAGCAGTGATAAGATTTTCGGCTATGGCTACACCTTC.

The genes are TRBV30 and TRBJ1-2; a weak D match, TRBD1 (5 bases). The CDR3 loop spans 13 amino acids. V gave up 3 bases and J gave up 0 bases, with 8 bases separating them. CDR1 and CDR2 from the germline V gene are GTSNPN and SVGIG (reference sequence). The CDR3 bases are TGTGCCTGGAGGGGGCATTCTAACTATGGCTACACCTTC. Translating it yields CAWRGHSNYGYTF.

V and J are TRBV6-1 and TRBJ2-3; D is ambiguous. CDR3 length: 15 residues. Per germline, CDR1 MNHNS and CDR2 SASEGT. V gave up 4 bases and J gave up 2 bases, with 13 bases separating them. The CDR3 reads CASSVLRRNTDTQYF. CDR3 in DNA: TGTGCCAGCAGTGTCCTAAGGCGGAACACAGATACGCAGTATTTT.

The chain links TRBV4-3 to TRBJ2-1; D perhaps matches TRBD2 (5 bases). Germline V lookup: CDR1 LGHNA, CDR2 YSLEER. Trimming took off 4 bases at V and 1 base at J, with 11 bases between the two ends. The CDR3 is 15 amino acids. The CDR3 nucleotides read TGCGCCAGCAGCCGGGAGCTAGGTTCCTACAATGAGCAGTTCTTC. Protein sequence: CASSRELGSYNEQFF.

The chain is built from TRBV7-9 and TRBJ1-2, with D maybe TRBD1 (6 bases). CDR1 is SEHNR, CDR2 FQNEAQ, per germline (reference sequence). The ends were cut back, 1 base at V and 6 bases at J, with 15 bases in the middle. This CDR3 has 15 residues. CDR3 sequence (DNA): TGTGCCAGCAGCTTAGGCGCCAGGGGCGAGAATGGCTACACCTTC. Translating it yields CASSLGARGENGYTF. The whole variable domain, filled in from reference TRBV7-9 and TRBJ1-2, reads DTGVSQNPRHKITKRGQNVTFRCDPISEHNRLYWYRQTLGQGPEFLTYFQNEAQLEKSRLLSDRFSAERPKGSFSTLEIQRTEQGDSAMYLCASSLGARGENGYTFGSGTRLTVV.

The chain links TRBV5-6 to TRBJ1-2, with TRBD1 matching 9 bases. Germline trimming cut 4 bases from V and 4 bases from J; bases unmatched to any gene: 8. This CDR3 is 15 amino acids long. Germline V gene data show CDR1 as SGHDT and CDR2 as YYEEEE. CDR3 region: CASSARDRAAYGYTF. The DNA of the CDR3 is TGTGCCAGCAGCGCCCGGGACAGGGCGGCCTATGGCTACACCTTC.

The V and J genes are TRBV6-1 and TRBJ2-5, with 10 bases lining up with TRBD2. The CDR3 contains 13 residues. The germline V gene encodes CDR1 MNHNS and CDR2 SASEGT. After removal of 11 bases from V and 2 bases from J, the junction contained 5 bases not matched to a gene. CDR3 bases: TGTGCCGTTCGACTAGCGGGTCAAGAGACCCAGTACTTC. This gives the protein CAVRLAGQETQYF.

This chain links TRBV6-5 with TRBJ2-1; the D gene is possibly TRBD2 (6 bases). V was clipped by 6 bases and J by 5 bases, with 14 bases between them. The CDR3 totals 14 residues. Germline V gives CDR1 MNHEY, CDR2 SVGAGI. DNA for the CDR3: TGTGCCAGCAGCCCCGGGACTGGGCACAATGAGCAGTTCTTC. This sequence encodes CASSPGTGHNEQFF.

The chain combines TRBV27 with TRBJ1-5, with a possible D match to TRBD1 (6 bases). Germline CDR1 and CDR2: MNHEY and SMNVEV (reference sequence). The CDR3 loop spans 15 amino acids. V lost 8 bases and J 0 bases, leaving 14 bases between the germline ends. Here the CDR3 DNA reads TGTGCCAGCGGACCAGGGGCAACTAGCAATCAGCCCCAGCATTTT. This codes for CASGPGATSNQPQHF.

The chain joins TRBV9 to TRBJ2-4; 7 bases map to TRBD1. The CDR3 sequence is 19 residues long. The junction had 16 bases not matched to a gene; V was cut back by 4 bases and J by 0 bases. The germline V gene has CDR1 SGDLS and CDR2 YYNGEE. In nucleotides, the CDR3 is TGTGCCAGCAGCTTACGGACAGGTAGGATGCACCTAGCCAAAAACATTCAGTACTTC. It is translated as CASSLRTGRMHLAKNIQYF.

This clone was observed a handful of times. The gene calls are TRBV5-4 and TRBJ2-5; tentative D call: TRBD2 (7 bases). Germline V gene lookup returns CDR1 SGHNT and CDR2 YYREEE (reference sequence). The CDR3 extends over 16 amino acids. V was shortened by 4 bases and J by 2 bases, with 18 bases between the two germline ends. The CDR3 DNA reads as TGTGCCAGCAGCGTAACGCTCGGGGGGCCTCAAGAGACCCAGTACTTC. Translated: CASSVTLGGPQETQYF.

This clone was counted a single time. This chain uses TRBV18 with TRBJ2-7, with TRBD2 matching over 10 bases. The CDR3 is 15 amino acids. The trim removed 3 bases at V and 2 bases at J, leaving 4 bases unmatched. Germline loops: CDR1 KGHSH, CDR2 LQKENI. The CDR3 DNA sequence: TGTGCCAGCTCACCTGGACTAGCGGCAGCCTACGAGCAGTACTTC. Encoded protein: CASSPGLAAAYEQYF. Based on the CDR3 plus reference TRBV18 and TRBJ2-7, the full variable domain is NAGVMQNPRHLVRRRGQEARLRCSPMKGHSHVYWYRQLPEEGLKFMVYLQKENIIDESGMPKERFSAEFPKEGPSILRIQQVVRGDSAAYFCASSPGLAAAYEQYFGPGTRLTVT.

The V and J genes are TRBV27 and TRBJ1-6; D call uncertain. The V gene lost 3 bases and the J gene lost 0 bases, with 3 bases spanning the gap. CDR3 length: 14 amino acids. CDR1 is MNHEY and CDR2 is SMNVEV in the germline V gene (reference sequence). The CDR3 bases are TGTGCCAGCAGTTTCAGCTCCTATAATTCACCCCTCCACTTT. Encoded protein: CASSFSSYNSPLHF.

V usage is TRBV10-2 and J usage is TRBJ2-5; 7 nucleotides line up with TRBD2. J was trimmed by 5 bases and V by 2 bases; bases with no gene match: 11. This CDR3 comprises 16 residues. The germline gives CDR1 WSHSY, CDR2 SAAADI. For the CDR3, the DNA is TGCGCCAGCAGTGAGGTCGGGGGAGGGCCGACGGAGACCCAGTACTTC. Residues: CASSEVGGGPTETQYF.

The CDR3 DNA reads TGTGCCAGCAGTTCCACCACAGGGCGCGAGCAGTACTTC. Amino acid sequence: CASSSTTGREQYF. This rearrangement joins TRBV28 to TRBJ2-7; TRBD1 is a possible D gene (6 bases). The germline V gene has CDR1 MDHEN and CDR2 SYDVKM. Trimming shortened V by 4 bases and J by 6 bases, and 13 bases separated the two germline ends. The CDR3 runs 13 residues.

The V gene is TRBV14, the J gene TRBJ2-1, with 12 bases identical to TRBD2. CDR1 is SGHDN and CDR2 is FVKESK in the germline V gene. The CDR3 is 15 amino acids. V shed 4 bases and J 5 bases; nucleotides not matched to a gene: 3. For the CDR3, the DNA is TGTGCCAGCAGCCCTCGGACTAGCGGGAACAATGAGCAGTTCTTC. Its translation: CASSPRTSGNNEQFF.

This chain links TRBV6-6 with TRBJ2-1, with no clear D. This CDR3 is 12 amino acids long. The germline CDR1 and CDR2 sequences are MNHNY and SVGAGI (reference sequence). Between the trimmed V and J ends, which lost 2 bases and 7 bases, there was a span of 6 bases. CDR3 loop: CASSYVLNEQFF. The CDR3 DNA is TGTGCCAGCAGTTACGTTCTGAATGAGCAGTTCTTC.

This chain joins TRBV4-3 and TRBJ2-7, with 9 bases identical to TRBD2. V was pared by 4 bases and J by 0 bases, with 7 bases of the junction left unmatched. Germline V lookup: CDR1 LGHNA, CDR2 YSLEER. CDR3 length equals 16 residues. This CDR3 reads CASSREAGGGSYEQYF. As DNA, the CDR3 is TGCGCCAGCAGCCGTGAGGCGGGAGGGGGCTCCTACGAGCAGTACTTC.

Of note for this clone: The sample has other DNA sequences that encode this CDR3 too. The chain is built from TRBV5-4 and TRBJ2-2; 14 bases fit TRBD2. Germline CDR1 and CDR2: SGHNT and YYREEE (reference sequence). With 0 bases clipped from V and 3 bases from J, the junction kept 4 bases outside the gene matches. CDR3 length: 18 amino acids. The CDR3: CASSLGLAGGPDTGELFF. The CDR3 region has the DNA TGTGCCAGCAGCTTGGGACTAGCGGGGGGGCCGGACACCGGGGAGCTGTTTTTT.

Comment on this clone: A junction boundary mismatches the germline segment, possibly from a read error. The identical CDR3 is also encoded by other nucleotide sequences in the sample. The J gene is TRBJ1-6, the V gene TRBV6-1; 8 positions match TRBD1. The CDR3 length is 16 residues. Looked up from germline, CDR1 is MNHNS and CDR2 is SASEGT. In DNA, the CDR3 is TGTGCCAGCAGTGCACACCGGGACAGGTATAACTCACCCCTCCACTTT. Its translation is CASSAHRDRYNSPLHF.

This sequence joins TRBV27 and TRBJ2-7; 11 nucleotides agree with TRBD2. The CDR3 contains 15 residues. Germline V gene data show CDR1 as MNHEY and CDR2 as SMNVEV (reference sequence). J lost 6 bases, V lost 5 bases, and 9 bases had no gene match. The CDR3 is CASSGRLAGSPEQYF. DNA of the CDR3: TGTGCCAGCAGTGGTCGACTAGCGGGGTCCCCCGAGCAGTACTTC.

This clone was observed once. The gene calls are TRBV5-1 and TRBJ2-1; the match to TRBD2 covers 7 bases. Germline trimming cut 0 bases from V and 0 bases from J; bases unmatched to any gene: 3. The CDR3 is 16 amino acids. Germline CDR1 SGHRS, CDR2 YFSETQ. In DNA form, the CDR3 reads TGCGCCAGCAGCTTGGGAGCGGGGAGCTCCTACAATGAGCAGTTCTTC. Its translation is CASSLGAGSSYNEQFF. Using reference TRBV5-1 and TRBJ2-1 for the parts outside the CDR3, the full variable domain is KAGVTQTPRYLIKTRGQQVTLSCSPISGHRSVSWYQQTPGQGLQFLFEYFSETQRNKGNFPGRFSGRQFSNSRSEMNVSTLELGDSALYLCASSLGAGSSYNEQFFGPGTRLTVL.

The chain recombines TRBV6-6 with TRBJ2-5, with 8 bases that match TRBD1. Trimming cost V 6 bases and J 2 bases; bases outside gene matches: 2. The CDR3 sequence is 13 residues long. Per germline, CDR1 MNHNY and CDR2 SVGAGI (reference sequence). The CDR3 DNA reads as TGTGCCAGCAGACAGGGGGTTCAAGAGACCCAGTACTTC. Amino acid sequence: CASRQGVQETQYF.

The chain employs TRBV29-1 and TRBJ1-1, with unresolved D. The CDR3 covers 12 residues. Trimming cost V 7 bases and J 1 base, with 10 bases left between them. Germline CDR1 is SQVTM and CDR2 is ANQGSEA. As DNA, the CDR3 is TGCAGCGCACTCCGGAGGAACACTGAAGCTTTCTTT. Its protein product is CSALRRNTEAFF.

The V call is TRBV6-4, the J call TRBJ2-3; 9 positions match TRBD2. The V and J ends lost 4 bases and 2 bases, in that order; junction bases with no gene match: 7. This CDR3 comprises 16 residues. Germline CDR1 and CDR2: MRHNA and SNTAGT. The CDR3 nucleotides read TGTGCCAGCAGTGCTAGCGGGACGGGGCTCACAGATACGCAGTATTTT. Its translation: CASSASGTGLTDTQYF.

The chain has TRBV29-1 and TRBJ2-1, with D tentatively TRBD1 (6 bases). The CDR3 has 13 amino acids. Germline lookup yields CDR1 SQVTM and CDR2 ANQGSEA. V lost 4 bases and J 1 base, leaving 8 bases between the germline ends. The DNA for the CDR3 is TGCAGCGTTGTGGGGGCATCCTACAATGAGCAGTTCTTC. Amino acid sequence: CSVVGASYNEQFF.